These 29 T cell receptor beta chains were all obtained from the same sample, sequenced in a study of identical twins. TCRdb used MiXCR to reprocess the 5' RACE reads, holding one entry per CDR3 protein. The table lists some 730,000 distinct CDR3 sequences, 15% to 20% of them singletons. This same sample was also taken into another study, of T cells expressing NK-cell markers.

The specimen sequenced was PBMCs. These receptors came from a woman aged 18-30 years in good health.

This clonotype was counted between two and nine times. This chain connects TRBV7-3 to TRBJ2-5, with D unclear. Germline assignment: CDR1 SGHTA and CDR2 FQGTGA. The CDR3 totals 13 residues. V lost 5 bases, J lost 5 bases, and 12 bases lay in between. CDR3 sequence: CASSESYSETQYF. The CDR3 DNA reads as TGTGCCAGCAGCGAAAGCTATTCGGAGACCCAGTACTTC.

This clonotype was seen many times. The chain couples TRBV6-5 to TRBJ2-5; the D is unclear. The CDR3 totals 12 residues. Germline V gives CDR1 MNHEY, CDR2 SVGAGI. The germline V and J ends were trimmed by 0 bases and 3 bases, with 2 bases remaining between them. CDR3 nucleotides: TGTGCCAGCAGTTACTCGAAAGAGACCCAGTACTTC. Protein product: CASSYSKETQYF.

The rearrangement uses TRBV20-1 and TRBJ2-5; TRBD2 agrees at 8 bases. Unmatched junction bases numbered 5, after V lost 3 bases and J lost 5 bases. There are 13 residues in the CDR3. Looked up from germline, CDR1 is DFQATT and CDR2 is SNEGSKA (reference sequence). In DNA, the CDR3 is TGCAGTGCTAGGGGGACTAGTGGGGAGACCCAGTACTTC. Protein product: CSARGTSGETQYF.

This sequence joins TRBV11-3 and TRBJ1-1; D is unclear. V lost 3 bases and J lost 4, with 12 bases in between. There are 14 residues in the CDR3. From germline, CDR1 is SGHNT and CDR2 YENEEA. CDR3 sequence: CASSFTVGVTEAFF. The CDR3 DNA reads TGTGCCAGCAGCTTCACCGTAGGAGTCACTGAAGCTTTCTTT.

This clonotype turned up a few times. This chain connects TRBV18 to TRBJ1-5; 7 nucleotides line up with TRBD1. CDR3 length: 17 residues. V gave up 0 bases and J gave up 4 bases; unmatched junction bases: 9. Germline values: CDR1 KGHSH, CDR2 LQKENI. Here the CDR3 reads CASSPPKSTGRNQPQHF. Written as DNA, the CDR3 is TGTGCCAGCTCACCACCGAAATCGACAGGGAGGAATCAGCCCCAGCATTTT.

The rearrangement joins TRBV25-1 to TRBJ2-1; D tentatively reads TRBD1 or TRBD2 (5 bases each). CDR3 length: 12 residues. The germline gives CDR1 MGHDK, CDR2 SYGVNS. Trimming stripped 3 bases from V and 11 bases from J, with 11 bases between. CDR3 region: CASSDEGSKQFF. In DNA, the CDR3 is TGTGCCAGCAGTGACGAGGGGTCAAAGCAGTTCTTC.

Here the CDR3 reads CASSSTYSPLHF. The CDR3 DNA sequence: TGTGCCAGCAGCTCAACTTATTCACCCCTCCACTTT. The chain recombines TRBV13 with TRBJ1-6; D unresolved. The length of the CDR3 is 12 residues. CDR1 is PRHDT, CDR2 FYEKMQ, per germline (reference sequence). V was trimmed by 4 bases and J by 8 bases, leaving 6 bases between them.

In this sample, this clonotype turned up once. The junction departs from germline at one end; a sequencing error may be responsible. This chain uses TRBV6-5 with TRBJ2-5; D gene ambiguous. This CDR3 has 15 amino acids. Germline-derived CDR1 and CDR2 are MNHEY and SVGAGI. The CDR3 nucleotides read TGTGCCAGCAGTTACTCGAAATCCGTCGAAGAGACCCTGTACTTC. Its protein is CASSYSKSVEETLYF.

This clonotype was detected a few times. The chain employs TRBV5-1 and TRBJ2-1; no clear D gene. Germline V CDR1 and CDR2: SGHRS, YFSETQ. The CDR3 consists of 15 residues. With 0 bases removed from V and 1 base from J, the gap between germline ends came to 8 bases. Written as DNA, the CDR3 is TGCGCCAGCAGCTTGGATTCGAGGTCCTACAATGAGCAGTTCTTC. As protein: CASSLDSRSYNEQFF.

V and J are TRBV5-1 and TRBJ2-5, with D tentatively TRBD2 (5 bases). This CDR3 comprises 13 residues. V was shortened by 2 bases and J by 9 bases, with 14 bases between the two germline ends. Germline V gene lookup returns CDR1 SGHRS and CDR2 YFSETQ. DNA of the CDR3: TGCGCCAGCAGCTTAGATACGCTGGGAGCCCAGTACTTC. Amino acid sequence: CASSLDTLGAQYF.

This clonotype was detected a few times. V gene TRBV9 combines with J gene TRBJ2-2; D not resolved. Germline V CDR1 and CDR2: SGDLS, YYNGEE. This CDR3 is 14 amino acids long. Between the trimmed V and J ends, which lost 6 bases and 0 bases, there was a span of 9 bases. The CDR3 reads CASNEDANTGELFF. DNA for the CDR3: TGTGCCAGCAATGAAGACGCGAACACCGGGGAGCTGTTTTTT.

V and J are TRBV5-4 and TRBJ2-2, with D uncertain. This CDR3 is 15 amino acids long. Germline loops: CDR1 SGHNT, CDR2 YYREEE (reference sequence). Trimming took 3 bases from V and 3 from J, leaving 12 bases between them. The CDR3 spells CASSSRPRDTGELFF. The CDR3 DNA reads TGTGCCAGCAGCTCTAGACCACGGGACACCGGGGAGCTGTTTTTT.

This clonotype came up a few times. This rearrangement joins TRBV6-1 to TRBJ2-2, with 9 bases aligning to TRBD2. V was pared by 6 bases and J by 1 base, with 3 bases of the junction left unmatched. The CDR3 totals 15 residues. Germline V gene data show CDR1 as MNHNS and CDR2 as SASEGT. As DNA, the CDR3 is TGTGCCAGCAGAGGACTAGCGATGAACACCGGGGAGCTGTTTTTT. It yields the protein CASRGLAMNTGELFF.

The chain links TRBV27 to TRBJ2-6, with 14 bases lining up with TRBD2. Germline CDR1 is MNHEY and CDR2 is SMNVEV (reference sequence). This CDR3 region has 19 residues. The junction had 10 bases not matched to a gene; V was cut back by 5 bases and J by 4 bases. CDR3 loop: CASSLGTSGRGVGANVLTF. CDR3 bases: TGTGCCAGCAGTCTCGGGACTAGCGGGAGAGGGGTAGGGGCCAACGTCCTGACTTTC.

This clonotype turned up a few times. The CDR3 reads CASSLGTSGNYEQYF. CDR3 nucleotide sequence: TGCGCCAGCAGCTTGGGTACTAGCGGGAATTACGAGCAGTACTTC. The chain has TRBV5-1 and TRBJ2-7; 10 nucleotides agree with TRBD2. Germline assignment: CDR1 SGHRS and CDR2 YFSETQ. The ends lost 0 bases at V and 4 bases at J; junction bases unmatched: 4. This CDR3 spans 15 amino acids.

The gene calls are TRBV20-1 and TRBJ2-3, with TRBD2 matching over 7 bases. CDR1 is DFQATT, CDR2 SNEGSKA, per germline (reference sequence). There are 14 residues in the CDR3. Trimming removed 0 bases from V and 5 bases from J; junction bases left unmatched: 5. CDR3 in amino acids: CSARELGGGDTQYF. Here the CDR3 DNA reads TGCAGTGCTAGAGAGCTCGGCGGGGGAGATACGCAGTATTTT.

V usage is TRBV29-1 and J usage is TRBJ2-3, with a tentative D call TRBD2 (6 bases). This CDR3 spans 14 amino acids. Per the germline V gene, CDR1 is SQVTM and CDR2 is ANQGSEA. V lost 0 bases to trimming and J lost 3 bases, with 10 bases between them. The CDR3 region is CSVEDRRVTDTQYF. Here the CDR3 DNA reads TGCAGCGTTGAAGATCGGAGGGTGACAGATACGCAGTATTTT.

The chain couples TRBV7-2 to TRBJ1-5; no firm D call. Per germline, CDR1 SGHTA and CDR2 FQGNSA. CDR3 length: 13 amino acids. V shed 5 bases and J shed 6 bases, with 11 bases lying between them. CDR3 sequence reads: CASSQMIFQPQHF. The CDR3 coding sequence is TGTGCCAGCAGCCAAATGATTTTTCAGCCCCAGCATTTT.

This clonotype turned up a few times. The CDR3 DNA follows: TGTGCCAGCAGACTCGGACTAGCGGGAGTCTACGAGCAGTACTTC. Encoded protein: CASRLGLAGVYEQYF. This chain connects TRBV3-1 to TRBJ2-7; 13 nucleotides align to TRBD2. V trimming: 6 bases; J trimming: 3 bases; junction bases outside the gene matches: 5. Germline CDR1 is LGHDT and CDR2 is YNNKEL (reference sequence). This CDR3 is built from 15 residues.

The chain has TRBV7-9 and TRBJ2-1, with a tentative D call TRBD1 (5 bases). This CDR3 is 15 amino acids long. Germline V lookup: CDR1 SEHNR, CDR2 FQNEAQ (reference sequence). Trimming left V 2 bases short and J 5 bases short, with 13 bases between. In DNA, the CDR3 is TGTGCCAGCAGCTTAAGAGGTCAGGGTCACAATGAGCAGTTCTTC. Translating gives CASSLRGQGHNEQFF.

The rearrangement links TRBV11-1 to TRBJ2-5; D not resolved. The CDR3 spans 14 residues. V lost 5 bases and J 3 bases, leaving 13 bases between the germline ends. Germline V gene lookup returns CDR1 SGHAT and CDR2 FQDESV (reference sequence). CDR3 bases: TGTGCCAGCAGCCAGTTAGTTAAGGAAGAGACCCAGTACTTC. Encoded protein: CASSQLVKEETQYF.

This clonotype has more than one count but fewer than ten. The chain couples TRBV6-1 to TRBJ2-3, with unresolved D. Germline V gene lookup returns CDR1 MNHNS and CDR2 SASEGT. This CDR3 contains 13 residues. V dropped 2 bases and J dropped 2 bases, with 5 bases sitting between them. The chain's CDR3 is CASSELSTDTQYF. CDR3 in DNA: TGTGCCAGCAGTGAACTCTCCACAGATACGCAGTATTTT.

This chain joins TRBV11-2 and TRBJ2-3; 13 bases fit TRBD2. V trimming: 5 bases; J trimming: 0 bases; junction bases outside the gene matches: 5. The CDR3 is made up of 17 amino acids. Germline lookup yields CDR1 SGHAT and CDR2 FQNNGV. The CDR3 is CASSPSLAGGSTDTQYF. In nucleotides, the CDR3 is TGTGCCAGCAGCCCCTCACTAGCGGGGGGGAGCACAGATACGCAGTATTTT. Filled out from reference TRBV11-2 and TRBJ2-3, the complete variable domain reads EAGVAQSPRYKIIEKRQSVAFWCNPISGHATLYWYQQILGQGPKLLIQFQNNGVVDDSQLPKDRFSAERLKGVDSTLKIQPAKLEDSAVYLCASSPSLAGGSTDTQYFGPGTRLTVL.

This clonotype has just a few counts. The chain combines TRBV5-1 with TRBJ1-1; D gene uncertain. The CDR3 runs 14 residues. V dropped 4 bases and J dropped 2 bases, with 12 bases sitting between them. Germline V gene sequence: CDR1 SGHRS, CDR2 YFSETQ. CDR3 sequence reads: CASSPSLSNTEAFF. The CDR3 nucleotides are TGCGCCAGCAGCCCCTCCCTATCTAACACTGAAGCTTTCTTT.

CDR3 in DNA: TGTGCCAGCAGTTTAGCGCCGGGACTAGCGACAACGCAGTTCTTC. Its translation: CASSLAPGLATTQFF. This chain links TRBV12-3 or TRBV12-4 with TRBJ2-1; 10 nucleotides line up with TRBD2. The CDR3 is 15 amino acids. V lost 0 bases to trimming and J lost 12 bases; unmatched junction nucleotides: 8.

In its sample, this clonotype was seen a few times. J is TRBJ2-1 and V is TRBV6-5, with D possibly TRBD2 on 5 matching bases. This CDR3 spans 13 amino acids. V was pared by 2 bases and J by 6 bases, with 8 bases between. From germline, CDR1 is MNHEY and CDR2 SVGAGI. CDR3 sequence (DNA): TGTGCCAGCAGTTACGATGGGAGCAATGAGCAGTTCTTC. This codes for CASSYDGSNEQFF.

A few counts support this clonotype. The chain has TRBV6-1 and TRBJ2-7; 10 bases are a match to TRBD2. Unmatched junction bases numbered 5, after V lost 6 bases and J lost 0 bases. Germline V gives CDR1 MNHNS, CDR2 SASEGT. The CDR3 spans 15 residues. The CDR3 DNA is TGTGCCAGCAGGTTCGGACTAGCGGCCTCCTACGAGCAGTACTTC. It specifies CASRFGLAASYEQYF.

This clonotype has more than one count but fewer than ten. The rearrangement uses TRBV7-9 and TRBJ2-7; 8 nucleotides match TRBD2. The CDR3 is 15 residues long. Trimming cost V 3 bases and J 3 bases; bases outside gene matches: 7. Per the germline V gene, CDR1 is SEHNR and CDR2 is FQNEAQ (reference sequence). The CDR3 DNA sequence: TGTGCCAGCAGCTTGTACGGGACTAGTGGCTACGAGCAGTACTTC. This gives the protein CASSLYGTSGYEQYF. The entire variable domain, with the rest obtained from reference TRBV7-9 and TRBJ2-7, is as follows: DTGVSQNPRHKITKRGQNVTFRCDPISEHNRLYWYRQTLGQGPEFLTYFQNEAQLEKSRLLSDRFSAERPKGSFSTLEIQRTEQGDSAMYLCASSLYGTSGYEQYFGPGTRLTVT.

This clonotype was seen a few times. In DNA form, the CDR3 reads TGCGCCAGCAGCTTCATGACAGGGGGCGGGTACAATGAGCAGTTCTTC. Its protein is CASSFMTGGGYNEQFF. The chain employs TRBV5-1 and TRBJ2-1; TRBD1 agrees at 10 bases. Trimming cost V 2 bases and J 4 bases; bases outside gene matches: 6. From germline, CDR1 is SGHRS and CDR2 YFSETQ. CDR3 size: 16 residues.